One and the same sample provided the 11 T cell receptor beta chains below, sequenced in a study of OX40 agonist ivuxolimab in advanced cancers. Produced via immunoSEQ multiplex PCR; TCRdb's table is partial and in-frame only. The sample has fewer than 80,000 clones; around 83% are singletons. This sample comprised CD4+ or CD8+ T cells sorted from blood, obtained in a trial of the OX40 agonist ivuxolimab. The receptors were sampled from an adult with an advanced solid tumor such as melanoma, head and neck, liver or kidney cancer.

CDR3 amino acids: CASSLTPVEKLFF. The CDR3 nucleotides read TGTGCCAGCAGCTTAACTCCCGTTGAAAAACTGTTTTTT. V and J are TRBV11-2 and TRBJ1-4, with D uncertain. CDR3 length equals 13 residues. From germline, CDR1 is SGHAT and CDR2 FQNNGV. The V end lost 2 bases, the J end lost 7 bases, and 8 bases lay between the germline ends.

V gene TRBV18 combines with J gene TRBJ1-2; no definite D call. Germline V gene sequence: CDR1 KGHSH, CDR2 LQKENI. The V end was cut by 0 bases, the J end by 7 bases, with 9 bases between. The CDR3 has 13 residues. The CDR3 region is CASSPPEAGGYTF. Here the CDR3 DNA reads TGTGCCAGCTCACCACCCGAGGCAGGTGGCTACACCTTC.

The chain couples TRBV19 to TRBJ2-1, with 12 bases identical to TRBD2. Germline lookup yields CDR1 LNHDA and CDR2 SQIVND (reference sequence). The junction had 13 bases not matched to a gene; V was cut back by 6 bases and J by 1 base. The CDR3 runs 19 residues. CDR3 sequence reads: CASRPPLAGGPGSYNEQFF. In DNA, the CDR3 is TGTGCCAGTAGGCCACCGCTAGCGGGGGGGCCAGGTTCCTACAATGAGCAGTTCTTC. The entire variable domain, with the rest obtained from reference TRBV19 and TRBJ2-1, is as follows: DGGITQSPKYLFRKEGQNVTLSCEQNLNHDAMYWYRQDPGQGLRLIYYSQIVNDFQKGDIAEGYSVSREKKESFPLTVTSAQKNPTAFYLCASRPPLAGGPGSYNEQFFGPGTRLTVL.

This chain links TRBV10-3 with TRBJ1-5; tentative D call: TRBD1 (5 bases). Trimming cost V 10 bases and J 7 bases, with 17 bases left between them. This CDR3 is built from 13 residues. Germline loops: CDR1 ENHRY, CDR2 SYGVKD. This chain's CDR3 is CASSRMTEQPQHF. The CDR3 DNA reads as TGTGCCAGCTCCCGAATGACAGAACAGCCCCAGCATTTT.

CDR3 sequence reads: CASSVGGGTPGEQYF. The CDR3 bases are TGTGCCAGCAGCGTAGGTGGCGGGACACCTGGGGAGCAGTACTTC. V is TRBV9 and J is TRBJ2-7, with D possibly being TRBD1 or TRBD2 (6 bases each). Per germline, CDR1 SGDLS and CDR2 YYNGEE. The CDR3 sequence is 15 residues long. Trimming took off 0 bases at V and 7 bases at J, with 17 bases between the two ends. The whole variable domain, remainder taken from reference TRBV9 and TRBJ2-7, is DSGVTQTPKHLITATGQRVTLRCSPRSGDLSVYWYQQSLDQGLQFLIQYYNGEERAKGNILERFSAQQFPDLHSELNLSSLELGDSALYFCASSVGGGTPGEQYFGPGTRLTVT.

The J gene is TRBJ1-4, the V gene TRBV18; 9 bases agree with TRBD1. The length of the CDR3 is 15 residues. V was clipped by 0 bases and J by 8 bases; unmatched bases: 4. Germline V gives CDR1 KGHSH, CDR2 LQKENI. The DNA for the CDR3 is TGTGCCAGCTCACCACCTGGACAGGGGAAAGAAAAACTGTTTTTT. Translating gives CASSPPGQGKEKLFF.

This clone was detected only once. The chain links TRBV6-1 to TRBJ1-3; the D is unclear. Per the germline V gene, CDR1 is MNHNS and CDR2 is SASEGT. CDR3 length: 16 amino acids. Between the trimmed V and J ends, which lost 2 bases and 0 bases, there was a span of 11 bases. As DNA, the CDR3 is TGTGCCAGCAGTGAACGGACCCCCCACTCTGGAAACACCATATATTTT. Protein: CASSERTPHSGNTIYF.

This clone was found a few times. This rearrangement joins TRBV7-8 to TRBJ2-3, with 8 positions matching TRBD2. V was pared by 1 base and J by 5 bases, with 14 bases of the junction left unmatched. CDR1 and CDR2 from the germline V gene are SGHVS and FQNEAQ. This CDR3 spans 18 amino acids. This CDR3 reads CASSLGPVGRGVGDTQYF. The CDR3 coding sequence is TGTGCCAGCAGCTTAGGCCCGGTGGGGCGGGGGGTAGGAGATACGCAGTATTTT.

The chain links TRBV28 to TRBJ1-1; 7 bases are shared with TRBD1. V lost 3 bases to trimming and J lost 0 bases; unmatched junction nucleotides: 10. The CDR3 totals 17 residues. CDR1 is MDHEN, CDR2 SYDVKM, per germline. CDR3 DNA sequence: TGTGCCAGCAGTTTGGCCAGGGACAGACTCTTGAACACTGAAGCTTTCTTT. This codes for CASSLARDRLLNTEAFF.

The chain uses TRBV6-4 and TRBJ2-1; 8 bases line up with TRBD2. J was trimmed by 9 bases and V by 6 bases; bases with no gene match: 13. Germline V CDR1 and CDR2: MRHNA, SNTAGT. The CDR3 is 15 amino acids. CDR3 residues: CASSLESGGQGEQFF. In DNA, the CDR3 is TGTGCCAGCAGCCTAGAGAGCGGGGGCCAGGGTGAGCAGTTCTTC.

The chain couples TRBV19 to TRBJ1-2; D call uncertain. The germline CDR1 and CDR2 sequences are LNHDA and SQIVND (reference sequence). This CDR3 contains 15 residues. Trimming pared 7 bases from V and 4 bases from J, leaving 19 bases between. In DNA form, the CDR3 reads TGTGCCAGTACCTCTCGAGGTTCAGTACCCTATGGCTACACCTTC. This encodes CASTSRGSVPYGYTF.